The text below deals with one TCR beta chain. Only in-frame clones appear in the TCRdb table, and some are missing; sequencing was by immunoSEQ multiplex PCR. In the table there are roughly 120,000 clones, 85% to 90% of which are singletons. The sample comes from a study of blood T cell repertoires in COVID-19. Study background: Whether acute or convalescent, the COVID-19 samples came from the United States, Italy and Spain.

V gave up 4 bases and J gave up 5 bases; unmatched junction bases: 3. CDR3 size: 15 residues. CDR1 is WNHNN and CDR2 is SYGVQD in the germline V gene (reference sequence). The source is a man between 70 and 80 years old who had recovered from COVID-19. The chain couples TRBV10-1 to TRBJ2-3, with TRBD2 matching over 13 bases. Sequencing used peripheral blood. The CDR3 nucleotides read TGCGCCAGCAGTGGACTAGCGGGAGGTAAAGATACGCAGTATTTT. Its translation: CASSGLAGGKDTQYF.